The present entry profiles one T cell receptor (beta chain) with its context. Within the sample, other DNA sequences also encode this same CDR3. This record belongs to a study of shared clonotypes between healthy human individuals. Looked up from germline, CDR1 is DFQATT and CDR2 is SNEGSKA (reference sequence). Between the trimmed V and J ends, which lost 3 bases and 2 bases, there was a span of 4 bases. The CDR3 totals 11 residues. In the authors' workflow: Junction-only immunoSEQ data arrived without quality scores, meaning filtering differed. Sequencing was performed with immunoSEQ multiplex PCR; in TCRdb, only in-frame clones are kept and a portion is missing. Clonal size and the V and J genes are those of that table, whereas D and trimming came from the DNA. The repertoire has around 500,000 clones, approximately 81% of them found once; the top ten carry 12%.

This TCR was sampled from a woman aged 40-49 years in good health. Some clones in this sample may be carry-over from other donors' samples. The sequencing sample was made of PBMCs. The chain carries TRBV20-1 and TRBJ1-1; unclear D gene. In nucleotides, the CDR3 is TGCAGTGCTAGGGGCAACACTGAAGCTTTCTTT. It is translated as CSARGNTEAFF.